In this sample, the clone carrying this TCR beta chain turned up a few times. This entry belongs to a study of blood T cell repertoires in COVID-19. Looking at the study overall: Some COVID-19 samples were acute and others convalescent; all came from the United States, Italy and Spain. Sample material is recorded as cDNA or gDNA derived from T cells, B-cell-depleted T cells, or PBMCs.

Unmatched junction bases numbered 4, after V lost 4 bases and J lost 4 bases. Germline V gene lookup returns CDR1 LNHDA and CDR2 SQIVND (reference sequence). The CDR3 totals 15 residues. TCRdb keeps only in-frame clones here, not all; method: immunoSEQ multiplex PCR. This sample has 250,000 to 300,000 clones; 88% occur once, and the top ten carry about 0.99%. The chain links TRBV19 to TRBJ2-5, with TRBD2 matching over 12 bases. This TCR came from a middle-aged woman who had recovered from COVID-19. The sequenced sample was peripheral blood. The CDR3 bases are TGTGCCAGTAGTAGGACTAGCGGGGACCCAGAGACCCAGTACTTC. It yields the protein CASSRTSGDPETQYF.